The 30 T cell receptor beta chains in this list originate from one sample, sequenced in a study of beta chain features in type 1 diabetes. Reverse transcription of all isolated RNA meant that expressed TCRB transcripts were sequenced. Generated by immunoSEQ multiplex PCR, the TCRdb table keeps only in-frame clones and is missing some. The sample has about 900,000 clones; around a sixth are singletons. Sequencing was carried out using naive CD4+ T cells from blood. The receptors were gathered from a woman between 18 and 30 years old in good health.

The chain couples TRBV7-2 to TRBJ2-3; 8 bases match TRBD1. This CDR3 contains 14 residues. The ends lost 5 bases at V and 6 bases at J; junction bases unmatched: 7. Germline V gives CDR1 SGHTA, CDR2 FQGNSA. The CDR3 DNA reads TGTGCCAGCAGCCTAGACAGGGGATCGGATACGCAGTATTTT. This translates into CASSLDRGSDTQYF. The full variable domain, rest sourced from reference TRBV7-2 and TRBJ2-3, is GAGVSQSPSNKVTEKGKDVELRCDPISGHTALYWYRQSLGQGLEFLIYFQGNSAPDKSGLPSDRFSAERTGGSVSTLTIQRTQQEDSAVYLCASSLDRGSDTQYFGPGTRLTVL.

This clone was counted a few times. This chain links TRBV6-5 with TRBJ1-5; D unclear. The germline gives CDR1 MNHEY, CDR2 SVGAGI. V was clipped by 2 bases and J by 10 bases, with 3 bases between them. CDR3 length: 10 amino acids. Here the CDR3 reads CASSYAPQHF. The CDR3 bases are TGTGCCAGCAGTTACGCTCCCCAGCATTTT.

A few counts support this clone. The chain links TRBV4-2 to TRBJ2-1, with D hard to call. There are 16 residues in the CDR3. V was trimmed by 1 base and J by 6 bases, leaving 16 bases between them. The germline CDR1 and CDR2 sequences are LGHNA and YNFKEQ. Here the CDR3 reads CASSQGAQPPGNEQFF. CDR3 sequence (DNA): TGTGCCAGCAGCCAAGGTGCCCAGCCTCCGGGCAATGAGCAGTTCTTC.

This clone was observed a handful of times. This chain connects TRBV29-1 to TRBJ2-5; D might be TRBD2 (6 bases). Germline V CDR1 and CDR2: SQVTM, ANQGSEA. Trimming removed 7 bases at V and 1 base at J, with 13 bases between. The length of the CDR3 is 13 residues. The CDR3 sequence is CSGEDPAQETQYF. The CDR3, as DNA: TGCAGCGGGGAGGACCCCGCCCAAGAGACCCAGTACTTC.

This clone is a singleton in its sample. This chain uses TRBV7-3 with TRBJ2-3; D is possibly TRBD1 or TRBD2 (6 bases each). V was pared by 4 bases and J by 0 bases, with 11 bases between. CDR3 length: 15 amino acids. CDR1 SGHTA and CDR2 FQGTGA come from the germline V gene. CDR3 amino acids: CASSYKGGSTDTQYF. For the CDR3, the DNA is TGTGCCAGCAGCTATAAGGGGGGTAGCACAGATACGCAGTATTTT.

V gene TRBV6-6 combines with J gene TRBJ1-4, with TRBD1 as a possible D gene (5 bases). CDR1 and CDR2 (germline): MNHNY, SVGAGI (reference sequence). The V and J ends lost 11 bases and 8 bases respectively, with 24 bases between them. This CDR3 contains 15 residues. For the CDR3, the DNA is TGTGCCGCGTCAAGGGGCATCACCGGGACGGAAAAACTGTTTTTT. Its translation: CAASRGITGTEKLFF.

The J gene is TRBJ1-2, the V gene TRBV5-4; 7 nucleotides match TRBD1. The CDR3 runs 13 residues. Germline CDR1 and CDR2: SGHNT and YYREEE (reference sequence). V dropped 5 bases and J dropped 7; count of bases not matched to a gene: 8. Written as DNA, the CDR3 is TGTGCCAGCAGTCCCGACAGGGTACCTGGCTACACCTTC. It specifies CASSPDRVPGYTF. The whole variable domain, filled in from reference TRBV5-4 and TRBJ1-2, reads ETGVTQSPTHLIKTRGQQVTLRCSSQSGHNTVSWYQQALGQGPQFIFQYYREEENGRGNFPPRFSGLQFPNYSSELNVNALELDDSALYLCASSPDRVPGYTFGSGTRLTVV.

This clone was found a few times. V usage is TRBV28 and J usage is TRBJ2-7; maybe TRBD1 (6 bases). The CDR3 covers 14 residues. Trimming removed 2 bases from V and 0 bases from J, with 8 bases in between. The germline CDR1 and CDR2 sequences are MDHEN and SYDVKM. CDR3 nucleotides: TGTGCCAGCAGTTTACAACAGGGCTCCTACGAGCAGTACTTC. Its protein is CASSLQQGSYEQYF.

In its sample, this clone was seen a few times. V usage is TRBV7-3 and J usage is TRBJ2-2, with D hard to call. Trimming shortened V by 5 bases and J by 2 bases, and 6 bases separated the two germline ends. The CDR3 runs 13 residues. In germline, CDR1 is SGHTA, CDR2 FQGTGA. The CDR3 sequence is CASSPDNTGELFF. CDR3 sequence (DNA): TGTGCCAGCAGCCCCGATAACACCGGGGAGCTGTTTTTT.

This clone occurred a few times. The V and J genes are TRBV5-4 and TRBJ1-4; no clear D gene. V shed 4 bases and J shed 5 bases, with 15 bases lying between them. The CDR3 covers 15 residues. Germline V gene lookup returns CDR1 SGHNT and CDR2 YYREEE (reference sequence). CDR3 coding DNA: TGTGCCAGCAGCCAAGGACGGTTTGGGAATGAAAAACTGTTTTTT. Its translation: CASSQGRFGNEKLFF.

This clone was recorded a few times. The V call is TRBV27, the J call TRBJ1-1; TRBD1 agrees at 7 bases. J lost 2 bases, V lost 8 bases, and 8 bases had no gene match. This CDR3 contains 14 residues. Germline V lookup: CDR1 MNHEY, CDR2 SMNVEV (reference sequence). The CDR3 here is CASGNRQGNTEAFF. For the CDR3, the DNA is TGTGCCAGCGGAAACAGACAGGGCAACACTGAAGCTTTCTTT.

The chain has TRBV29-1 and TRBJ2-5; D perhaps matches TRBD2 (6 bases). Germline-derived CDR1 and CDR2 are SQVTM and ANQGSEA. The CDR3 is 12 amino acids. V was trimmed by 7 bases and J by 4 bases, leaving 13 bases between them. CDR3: CSALGGSETQYF. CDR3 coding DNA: TGCAGCGCCCTCGGGGGTTCAGAGACCCAGTACTTC.

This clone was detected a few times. Written as DNA, the CDR3 is TGCAGTGCTAGAAGACAGATCGAAGCTTTCTTT. It translates to CSARRQIEAFF. The chain joins TRBV20-1 to TRBJ1-1, with D perhaps matching TRBD1 (5 bases). CDR3 size: 11 residues. V was clipped by 2 bases and J by 8 bases, with 9 bases between them. Germline CDR1 DFQATT, CDR2 SNEGSKA (reference sequence).

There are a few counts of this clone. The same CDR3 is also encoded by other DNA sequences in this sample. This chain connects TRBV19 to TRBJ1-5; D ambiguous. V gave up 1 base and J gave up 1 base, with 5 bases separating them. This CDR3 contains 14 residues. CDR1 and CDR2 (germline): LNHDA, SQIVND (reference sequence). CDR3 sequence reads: CASSIVGSNQPQHF. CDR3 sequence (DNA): TGTGCCAGTAGTATAGTTGGGAGCAATCAGCCCCAGCATTTT. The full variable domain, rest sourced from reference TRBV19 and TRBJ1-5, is DGGITQSPKYLFRKEGQNVTLSCEQNLNHDAMYWYRQDPGQGLRLIYYSQIVNDFQKGDIAEGYSVSREKKESFPLTVTSAQKNPTAFYLCASSIVGSNQPQHFGDGTRLSIL.

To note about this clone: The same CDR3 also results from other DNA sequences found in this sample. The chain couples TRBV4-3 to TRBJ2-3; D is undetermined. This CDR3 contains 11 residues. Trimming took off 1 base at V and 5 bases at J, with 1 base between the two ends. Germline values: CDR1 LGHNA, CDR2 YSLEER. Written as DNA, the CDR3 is TGCGCCAGCAGCCAAGGAGATACGCAGTATTTT. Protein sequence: CASSQGDTQYF.

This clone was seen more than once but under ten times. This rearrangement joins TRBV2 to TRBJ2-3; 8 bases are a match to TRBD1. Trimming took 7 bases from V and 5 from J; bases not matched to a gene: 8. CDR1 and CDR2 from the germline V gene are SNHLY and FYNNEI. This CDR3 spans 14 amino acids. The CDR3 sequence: CASNGQGPLDTQYF. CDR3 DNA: TGTGCCAGCAATGGACAGGGACCTTTAGATACGCAGTATTTT.

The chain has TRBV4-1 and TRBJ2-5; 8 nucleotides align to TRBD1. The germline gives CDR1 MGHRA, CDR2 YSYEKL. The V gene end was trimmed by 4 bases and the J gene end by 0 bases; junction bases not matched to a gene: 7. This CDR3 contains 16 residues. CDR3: CASSPRQGSYQETQYF. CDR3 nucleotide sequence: TGCGCCAGCAGCCCCAGACAGGGGTCCTACCAAGAGACCCAGTACTTC.

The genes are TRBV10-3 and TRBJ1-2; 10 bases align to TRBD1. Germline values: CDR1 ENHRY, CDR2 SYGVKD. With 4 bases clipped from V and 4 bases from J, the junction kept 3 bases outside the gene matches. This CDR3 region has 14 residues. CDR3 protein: CAISGTGGTYGYTF. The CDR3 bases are TGTGCCATCAGTGGGACAGGGGGAACCTATGGCTACACCTTC.

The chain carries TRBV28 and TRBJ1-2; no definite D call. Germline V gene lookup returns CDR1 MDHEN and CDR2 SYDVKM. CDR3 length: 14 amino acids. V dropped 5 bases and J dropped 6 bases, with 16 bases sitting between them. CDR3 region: CASSAPGRFDGYTF. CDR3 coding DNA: TGTGCCAGCAGTGCCCCTGGACGATTCGATGGCTACACCTTC.

In DNA form, the CDR3 reads TGTGCCAGCACCTTCAGGACAGGAAGGGCCGGGGAGCTGTTTTTT. Protein: CASTFRTGRAGELFF. V is TRBV7-8 and J is TRBJ2-2; 7 bases are shared with TRBD1. The germline V gene has CDR1 SGHVS and CDR2 FQNEAQ. V trimming: 7 bases; J trimming: 6 bases; junction bases outside the gene matches: 11. This CDR3 spans 15 amino acids.

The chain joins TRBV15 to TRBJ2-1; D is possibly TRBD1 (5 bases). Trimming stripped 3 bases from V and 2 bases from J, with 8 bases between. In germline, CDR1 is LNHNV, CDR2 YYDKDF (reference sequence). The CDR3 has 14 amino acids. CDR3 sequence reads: CATSRWTTYNEQFF. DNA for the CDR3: TGTGCCACCAGCAGGTGGACAACCTACAATGAGCAGTTCTTC.

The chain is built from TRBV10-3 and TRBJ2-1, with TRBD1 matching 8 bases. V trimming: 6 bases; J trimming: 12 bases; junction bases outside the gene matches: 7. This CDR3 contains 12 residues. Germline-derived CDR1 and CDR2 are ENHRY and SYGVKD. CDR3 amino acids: CAISQDRAAQFF. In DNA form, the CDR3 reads TGTGCCATCAGCCAGGACAGGGCGGCGCAGTTCTTC.

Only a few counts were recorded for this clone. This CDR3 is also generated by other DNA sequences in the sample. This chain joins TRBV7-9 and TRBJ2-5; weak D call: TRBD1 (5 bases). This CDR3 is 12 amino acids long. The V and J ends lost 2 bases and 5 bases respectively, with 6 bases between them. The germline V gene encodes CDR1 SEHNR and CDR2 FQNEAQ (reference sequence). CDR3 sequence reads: CASSLSGETQYF. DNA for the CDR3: TGTGCCAGCAGCTTATCAGGGGAGACCCAGTACTTC.

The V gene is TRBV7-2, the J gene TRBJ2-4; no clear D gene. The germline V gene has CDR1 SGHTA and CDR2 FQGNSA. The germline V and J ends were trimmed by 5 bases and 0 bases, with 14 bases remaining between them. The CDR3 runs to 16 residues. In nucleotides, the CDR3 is TGTGCCAGCAGCCCCCCGTGGGTAATAGCCAAAAACATTCAGTACTTC. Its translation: CASSPPWVIAKNIQYF.

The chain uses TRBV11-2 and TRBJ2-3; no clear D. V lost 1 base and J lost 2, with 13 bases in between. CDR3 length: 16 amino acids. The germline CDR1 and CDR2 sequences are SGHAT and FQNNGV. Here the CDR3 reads CASSLARRHTTDTQYF. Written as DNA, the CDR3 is TGTGCCAGCAGCTTAGCGCGTCGGCACACCACAGATACGCAGTATTTT.

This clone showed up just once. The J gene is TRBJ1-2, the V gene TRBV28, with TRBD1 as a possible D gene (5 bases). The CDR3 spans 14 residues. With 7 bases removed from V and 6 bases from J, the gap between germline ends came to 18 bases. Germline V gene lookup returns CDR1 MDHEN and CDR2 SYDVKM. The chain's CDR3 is CASNPGGFRDGYTF. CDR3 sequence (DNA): TGTGCCAGCAACCCAGGAGGGTTCAGGGATGGCTACACCTTC.

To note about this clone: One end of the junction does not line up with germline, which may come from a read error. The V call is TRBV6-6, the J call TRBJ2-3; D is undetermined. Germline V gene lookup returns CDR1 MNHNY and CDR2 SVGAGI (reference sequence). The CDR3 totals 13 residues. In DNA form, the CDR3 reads TGTGCCAGCAGTCACTCGCGTCGGGATACGCAGTATTTT. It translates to CASSHSRRDTQYF.

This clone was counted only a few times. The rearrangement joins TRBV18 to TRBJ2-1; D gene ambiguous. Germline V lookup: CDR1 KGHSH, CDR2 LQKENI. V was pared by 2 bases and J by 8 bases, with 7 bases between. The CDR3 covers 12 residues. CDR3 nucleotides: TGTGCCAGCTCACCAAATCTCTATGAGCAGTTCTTC. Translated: CASSPNLYEQFF.

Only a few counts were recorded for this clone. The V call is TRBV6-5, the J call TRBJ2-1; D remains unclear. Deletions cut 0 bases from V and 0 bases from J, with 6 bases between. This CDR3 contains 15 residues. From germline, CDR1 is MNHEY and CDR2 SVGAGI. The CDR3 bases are TGTGCCAGCAGTTACTCGGGGATCTCCTACAATGAGCAGTTCTTC. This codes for CASSYSGISYNEQFF.

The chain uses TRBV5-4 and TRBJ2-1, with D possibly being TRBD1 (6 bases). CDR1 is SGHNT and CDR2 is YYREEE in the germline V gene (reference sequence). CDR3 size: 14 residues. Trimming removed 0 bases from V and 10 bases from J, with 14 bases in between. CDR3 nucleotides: TGTGCCAGCAGCTTGGAGGGGGTCAGCGGCGAGCAGTTCTTC. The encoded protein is CASSLEGVSGEQFF.